Listed below are T cell receptor beta chains from one sample, sequenced in a study of regulatory T cells in long-lasting Graves disease. TCRdb re-called the multiplex PCR reads with MiXCR, one entry per CDR3 protein. The sample lists 500,000 to 800,000 distinct CDR3 sequences; 25% to 35% were seen once. The input for sequencing was peripheral blood mononuclear cells (PBMCs), taken when the disease was refractory, from a patient treated with antithyroid drugs. These receptors came from a female donor with Graves disease. CDR3s include the opening cysteine and the closing phenylalanine or tryptophan. Each record gives: CDR3 DNA, CDR3 protein, J gene, D gene, V gene, clone size. D genes are given only for firm matches. Not every row has a clone size; where given, it reads once, few, many or a size class.

CDR3 DNA: TGTGCCAGCAGCTCGGGACAGGGGATTGTAGAGACCCAGTACTTC
CDR3 protein: CASSSGQGIVETQYF
J gene: TRBJ2-5
D gene: TRBD1
V gene: TRBV11-2
clone size: many

CDR3 DNA: TGTGCCAGCAGCTTAGGCCAAACAAGGGCTGAAGCTTTCTTT
CDR3 protein: CASSLGQTRAEAFF
J gene: TRBJ1-1
D gene: .
V gene: TRBV11-2
clone size: .

CDR3 DNA: TGTGCCAGCAAACCGCTCGGACGGAACACTGAAGCTTTCTTT
CDR3 protein: CASKPLGRNTEAFF
J gene: TRBJ1-1
D gene: .
V gene: TRBV25-1
clone size: few

CDR3 DNA: TGTGCCAGCAGTGAAGCCGGGGATATCTATGGCTACACCTTC
CDR3 protein: CASSEAGDIYGYTF
J gene: TRBJ1-2
D gene: .
V gene: TRBV6-1
clone size: many

CDR3 DNA: TGTGCCAGCAGTACTACAGGGAGATACACTATCAGCACAGATACGCAGTATTTT
CDR3 protein: CASSTTGRYTISTDTQYF
J gene: TRBJ2-3
D gene: .
V gene: TRBV7-2
clone size: .

CDR3 DNA: TGTGCCAGCAGTGAAATGGGCAGTGTTACTGAAAAACTGTTTTTT
CDR3 protein: CASSEMGSVTEKLFF
J gene: TRBJ1-4
D gene: .
V gene: TRBV6-1
clone size: .

CDR3 DNA: TGTGCCAGCAGCGTTAGGGCCGGGACGGCCAATCAGCCCCAGCATTTT
CDR3 protein: CASSVRAGTANQPQHF
J gene: TRBJ1-5
D gene: .
V gene: TRBV7-2
clone size: many

CDR3 DNA: TGTGCCAGCAGCTTGGGCCCAGGCTACAATGAGCAGTTCTTC
CDR3 protein: CASSLGPGYNEQFF
J gene: TRBJ2-1
D gene: .
V gene: TRBV11-3
clone size: .

CDR3 DNA: TGCGCCAGCAGCTCAGACAGGGTTTACAATGAAAAACTGTTTTTT
CDR3 protein: CASSSDRVYNEKLFF
J gene: TRBJ1-4
D gene: TRBD1
V gene: TRBV5-1
clone size: few

CDR3 DNA: TGCGCCAGCAGCTTGGAAGCGGGGCGTACTGAAGCTTTCTTT
CDR3 protein: CASSLEAGRTEAFF
J gene: TRBJ1-1
D gene: .
V gene: TRBV5-1
clone size: .

CDR3 DNA: TGTGCCAGCAGTGGCCCAGGGGGCTCAAGTGGTGGCTACACCTTC
CDR3 protein: CASSGPGGSSGGYTF
J gene: TRBJ1-2
D gene: TRBD1
V gene: TRBV6-1
clone size: many

CDR3 DNA: TGTGCCAGCAGTTTTTGGGGTACAGGGGCGGACACTGAAGCTTTCTTT
CDR3 protein: CASSFWGTGADTEAFF
J gene: TRBJ1-1
D gene: TRBD1
V gene: TRBV28
clone size: many

CDR3 DNA: TGCAGTGCCCTACGGAGGGGTGAGCAGTACTTC
CDR3 protein: CSALRRGEQYF
J gene: TRBJ2-7
D gene: .
V gene: TRBV20-1
clone size: .

CDR3 DNA: TGTGCCAGCAGCCCAAGGACTAGCGGGAGGTATACCGGGGAGCTGTTTTTT
CDR3 protein: CASSPRTSGRYTGELFF
J gene: TRBJ2-2
D gene: TRBD2
V gene: TRBV13
clone size: few

CDR3 DNA: TGTGCCAGCAGTTGGGACGAAGCGTGGACTGAAGCTTTCTTT
CDR3 protein: CASSWDEAWTEAFF
J gene: TRBJ1-1
D gene: .
V gene: TRBV12-3/TRBV12-4
clone size: few

CDR3 DNA: TGTGCCAGCAGTGAAAGAGGATCACAGGACTATAGCAATCAGCCCCAGCATTTT
CDR3 protein: CASSERGSQDYSNQPQHF
J gene: TRBJ1-5
D gene: .
V gene: TRBV6-1
clone size: .

CDR3 DNA: TGCGCCAGCAGAGACCAGGGGGGCACTGAAGCTTTCTTT
CDR3 protein: CASRDQGGTEAFF
J gene: TRBJ1-1
D gene: TRBD1
V gene: TRBV10-1
clone size: few

CDR3 DNA: TGTGCCAGCAGCCAGGCACTGTACTACGAGCAGTACTTC
CDR3 protein: CASSQALYYEQYF
J gene: TRBJ2-7
D gene: .
V gene: TRBV3-1
clone size: .

CDR3 DNA: TGTGCCAGCACCCAGGGGGCTGGCTATGGCTACACCTTC
CDR3 protein: CASTQGAGYGYTF
J gene: TRBJ1-2
D gene: TRBD1
V gene: TRBV12-3/TRBV12-4
clone size: many

CDR3 DNA: TGTGCCAGCAGTCCCCGGACAGGGGGAAGGACCGGGGAGCTGTTTTTT
CDR3 protein: CASSPRTGGRTGELFF
J gene: TRBJ2-2
D gene: TRBD1
V gene: TRBV27
clone size: .

CDR3 DNA: TGCGCCAGCAGCTTGGACGGTCTGCCCCAGCATTTT
CDR3 protein: CASSLDGLPQHF
J gene: TRBJ1-5
D gene: .
V gene: TRBV5-1
clone size: .

CDR3 DNA: TGTGCCAGCAGCCCATCAGGAGGCATCGCCGGGGAGCTGTTTTTT
CDR3 protein: CASSPSGGIAGELFF
J gene: TRBJ2-2
D gene: .
V gene: TRBV11-2
clone size: few

CDR3 DNA: TGTGCCAGCAGTTTACCTAGCCCGGAGACCCAGTACTTC
CDR3 protein: CASSLPSPETQYF
J gene: TRBJ2-5
D gene: .
V gene: TRBV28
clone size: .

CDR3 DNA: TGTGCTTCGCAACGGGAGATCGGAGCGGGGGAGCAGTACTTC
CDR3 protein: CASQREIGAGEQYF
J gene: TRBJ2-7
D gene: TRBD2
V gene: TRBV2
clone size: many

CDR3 DNA: TGTGCCAGCAGTTTCGGGGGGGTAGGAAACTATGGCTACACCTTC
CDR3 protein: CASSFGGVGNYGYTF
J gene: TRBJ1-2
D gene: .
V gene: TRBV12-3/TRBV12-4
clone size: many

CDR3 DNA: TGTGCCAGCAAGGGTCAGGGGGAAGAGACCCAGTACTTC
CDR3 protein: CASKGQGEETQYF
J gene: TRBJ2-5
D gene: TRBD1
V gene: TRBV28
clone size: many

CDR3 DNA: TGTGCCAGCAGTCAAGGGAGTCCTCGCAATGAGCAGTTCTTC
CDR3 protein: CASSQGSPRNEQFF
J gene: TRBJ2-1
D gene: .
V gene: TRBV3-1
clone size: few

CDR3 DNA: TGTGCCAGCCAGCGGGAGTTTGATTACGAGCAGTACTTC
CDR3 protein: CASQREFDYEQYF
J gene: TRBJ2-7
D gene: TRBD2
V gene: TRBV3-1
clone size: few

CDR3 DNA: TGCGCCAGCAGCTTGGATCACTCTGAAGCTTTCTTT
CDR3 protein: CASSLDHSEAFF
J gene: TRBJ1-1
D gene: .
V gene: TRBV5-1
clone size: few

CDR3 DNA: TGTGCCTGGTCGGGACAGGGGGGTTCTGGCTACACCTTC
CDR3 protein: CAWSGQGGSGYTF
J gene: TRBJ1-2
D gene: TRBD1
V gene: TRBV30
clone size: .

CDR3 DNA: TGTGCCTGCCGCAAAGATCCGGTGAACACTGAAGCTTTCTTT
CDR3 protein: CACRKDPVNTEAFF
J gene: TRBJ1-1
D gene: .
V gene: TRBV30
clone size: few

CDR3 DNA: TGCAGTGCTGGCGAGTTGGGGGGTAACTATGGCTACACCTTC
CDR3 protein: CSAGELGGNYGYTF
J gene: TRBJ1-2
D gene: .
V gene: TRBV20-1
clone size: many

CDR3 DNA: TGTGCCAGCAGTTTATTGGGGAGCCAATACGAGCAGTACTTC
CDR3 protein: CASSLLGSQYEQYF
J gene: TRBJ2-7
D gene: .
V gene: TRBV28
clone size: many

CDR3 DNA: TGTGCCTGGAGTGGGGGCCCAGAGACCCAGTACTTC
CDR3 protein: CAWSGGPETQYF
J gene: TRBJ2-5
D gene: .
V gene: TRBV30
clone size: .

CDR3 DNA: TGTGCCAGCAGTTTAGGGCCAGGGACCCCCTACGAGCAGTACTTC
CDR3 protein: CASSLGPGTPYEQYF
J gene: TRBJ2-7
D gene: .
V gene: TRBV12-3/TRBV12-4
clone size: few

CDR3 DNA: TGCGCCAGCAGCCCTTCCCCGGGGGTGGACACCGGGGAGCTGTTTTTT
CDR3 protein: CASSPSPGVDTGELFF
J gene: TRBJ2-2
D gene: .
V gene: TRBV5-1
clone size: .

CDR3 DNA: TGCGCCAGCAGCTTGCGGCGCGGGAGTCGGGATGAGCAGTTCTTC
CDR3 protein: CASSLRRGSRDEQFF
J gene: TRBJ2-1
D gene: TRBD2
V gene: TRBV5-1
clone size: .

CDR3 DNA: TGTGCCAGCAGCTCGACAGGGGGGTTGCGCGAGCAGTACTTC
CDR3 protein: CASSSTGGLREQYF
J gene: TRBJ2-7
D gene: TRBD1
V gene: TRBV7-3
clone size: few

CDR3 DNA: TGTGCCAGTACGCAACAGGGATCGGCTAATGAAAAACTGTTTTTT
CDR3 protein: CASTQQGSANEKLFF
J gene: TRBJ1-4
D gene: .
V gene: TRBV19
clone size: .

CDR3 DNA: TGTGCCAGCTCTTCCGAGGCAGCGCTCAATCAGCCCCAGCATTTT
CDR3 protein: CASSSEAALNQPQHF
J gene: TRBJ1-5
D gene: .
V gene: TRBV18
clone size: .

CDR3 DNA: TGTGCCAGCAGCCAACGACCGGGGCTAGCGGGAGCAAAAAAAGAGCAGTACTTC
CDR3 protein: CASSQRPGLAGAKKEQYF
J gene: TRBJ2-7
D gene: TRBD2
V gene: TRBV3-1
clone size: .

CDR3 DNA: TGCGCCAGCAGCCCGAAAGGCGGAGAAACCACCGGGGAGCTGTTTTTT
CDR3 protein: CASSPKGGETTGELFF
J gene: TRBJ2-2
D gene: .
V gene: TRBV5-1
clone size: .

CDR3 DNA: TGTGCCAGCAGCTTTGGCCTGTCTGGGGCTGGAAACACCATATATTTT
CDR3 protein: CASSFGLSGAGNTIYF
J gene: TRBJ1-3
D gene: .
V gene: TRBV7-9
clone size: .

CDR3 DNA: TGTGCCAGCAGACCGACATTCAATGAAGGGAACACTGAAGCTTTCTTT
CDR3 protein: CASRPTFNEGNTEAFF
J gene: TRBJ1-1
D gene: .
V gene: TRBV2
clone size: many

CDR3 DNA: TGTGCCAACTCACCACTTCCGGGACAGGGGGCTGATGGCTACACCTTC
CDR3 protein: CANSPLPGQGADGYTF
J gene: TRBJ1-2
D gene: TRBD1
V gene: TRBV18
clone size: few

CDR3 DNA: TGTGCCAGCAGCAACTTCGGAGGGACCGGGGAGCTGTTTTTT
CDR3 protein: CASSNFGGTGELFF
J gene: TRBJ2-2
D gene: .
V gene: TRBV11-2
clone size: many

CDR3 DNA: TGCAGTGCTAGGACGGGACTAGCGGGAGGGTTGAGCCAAGAGACCCAGTACTTC
CDR3 protein: CSARTGLAGGLSQETQYF
J gene: TRBJ2-5
D gene: TRBD2
V gene: TRBV20-1
clone size: many

CDR3 DNA: TGCAGCACTCCCCGCGGGGGGGCCGTGAACACTGAAGCTTTCTTT
CDR3 protein: CSTPRGGAVNTEAFF
J gene: TRBJ1-1
D gene: .
V gene: TRBV29-1
clone size: .

CDR3 DNA: TGCGCCAGCAGCTCCGGCAGGGGTCCGGGTGGCTACACCTTC
CDR3 protein: CASSSGRGPGGYTF
J gene: TRBJ1-2
D gene: .
V gene: TRBV5-1
clone size: few

CDR3 DNA: TGTGCCTGGAGGCCGGGACTAGCGGGACGGGCGGGGGAGCTGTTTTTT
CDR3 protein: CAWRPGLAGRAGELFF
J gene: TRBJ2-2
D gene: TRBD2
V gene: TRBV30
clone size: .

CDR3 DNA: TGCAGTGCTAGAGGACTAGCGGACTACGAGCAGTACTTC
CDR3 protein: CSARGLADYEQYF
J gene: TRBJ2-7
D gene: TRBD2
V gene: TRBV20-1
clone size: few

CDR3 DNA: TGTGCCAGCAGTTTAGGGGTGGGAGTCACAGATACGCAGTATTTT
CDR3 protein: CASSLGVGVTDTQYF
J gene: TRBJ2-3
D gene: .
V gene: TRBV12-3/TRBV12-4
clone size: .

CDR3 DNA: TGTGCCAGCAGCTTGGGGGTTTATGGGAACACTGAAGCTTTCTTT
CDR3 protein: CASSLGVYGNTEAFF
J gene: TRBJ1-1
D gene: .
V gene: TRBV5-6
clone size: .

CDR3 DNA: TGCAGTGCTCCCACAGGGGGCGCGGAAGCTTTCTTT
CDR3 protein: CSAPTGGAEAFF
J gene: TRBJ1-1
D gene: TRBD1
V gene: TRBV20-1
clone size: .

CDR3 DNA: TGTGCCAGCAGTTTGGTTACAGTCGTCAATGAAAAACTGTTTTTT
CDR3 protein: CASSLVTVVNEKLFF
J gene: TRBJ1-4
D gene: .
V gene: TRBV28
clone size: .

CDR3 DNA: TGTGCCAGCAATCAGGACTCTGGAGACACCATATATTTT
CDR3 protein: CASNQDSGDTIYF
J gene: TRBJ1-3
D gene: .
V gene: TRBV2
clone size: .

CDR3 DNA: TGTGCCAGCAGTTTAGCGGACCATTCCTACACCTTC
CDR3 protein: CASSLADHSYTF
J gene: TRBJ1-2
D gene: .
V gene: TRBV12-3/TRBV12-4
clone size: .

CDR3 DNA: TGCGCCAGCAGTTACGACCGCTACGAGCAGTACTTC
CDR3 protein: CASSYDRYEQYF
J gene: TRBJ2-7
D gene: .
V gene: TRBV5-1
clone size: .

CDR3 DNA: TGCAGTGCTAGACAAGGGCTAGCGGGAGTGGAGCAGTTCTTC
CDR3 protein: CSARQGLAGVEQFF
J gene: TRBJ2-1
D gene: TRBD2
V gene: TRBV20-1
clone size: .